Presented here are 5 T cell receptor beta chains from one specimen sequenced in a study of T cells of healthy individuals. TCRdb itself ran the 5' RACE reads through MiXCR, one entry per CDR3 protein. The table lists fewer than 70,000 distinct CDR3 sequences, approximately 14% of them singletons. The origin of the receptors is a human donor in good health.

V usage is TRBV9 and J usage is TRBJ2-2; no definite D call. CDR1 is SGDLS and CDR2 is YYNGEE in the germline V gene. CDR3 length equals 15 residues. V was clipped by 0 bases and J by 0 bases, with 6 bases between them. The CDR3 DNA reads TGTGCCAGCAGCGTAGACGGACCGAACACCGGGGAGCTGTTTTTT. Residues: CASSVDGPNTGELFF.

A remark on this clonotype: This may be a read error: a much more frequent sequence differs by one nucleotide. The chain recombines TRBV29-1 with TRBJ2-1, with TRBD2 matching 8 bases. The V and J ends lost 3 bases and 8 bases, in that order; junction bases with no gene match: 9. CDR3 size: 14 residues. CDR1 is SQVTM and CDR2 is ANQGSEA in the germline V gene. The CDR3 protein is CSVDGRARSDEQFF. For the CDR3, the DNA is TGCAGCGTTGACGGGAGGGCCAGAAGCGATGAGCAGTTCTTC.

This clonotype was seen repeatedly, ten times or more. The chain uses TRBV3-1 and TRBJ1-5; D is uncertain. This CDR3 spans 17 amino acids. CDR1 and CDR2 (germline): LGHDT, YNNKEL (reference sequence). Trimming took 4 bases from V and 0 from J, leaving 16 bases between them. DNA for the CDR3: TGTGCCAGCAGCCTACCCGAGCGGAGCGATAGCAATCAGCCCCAGCATTTT. This gives the protein CASSLPERSDSNQPQHF. The full variable domain, completed using reference TRBV3-1 and TRBJ1-5, is DTAVSQTPKYLVTQMGNDKSIKCEQNLGHDTMYWYKQDSKKFLKIMFSYNNKELIINETVPNRFSPKSPDKAHLNLHINSLELGDSAVYFCASSLPERSDSNQPQHFGDGTRLSIL.

The chain employs TRBV5-1 and TRBJ2-1; possible D gene TRBD2, 6 bases. The CDR3 runs 15 residues. The germline V gene has CDR1 SGHRS and CDR2 YFSETQ. V lost 4 bases and J lost 0, with 11 bases in between. The CDR3 loop reads CASSPSSDSYNEQFF. The DNA of the CDR3 is TGCGCCAGCAGCCCATCTAGCGACTCCTACAATGAGCAGTTCTTC.

This clonotype came up a few times. The rearrangement joins TRBV7-2 to TRBJ1-5, with D possibly TRBD1 on 6 matching bases. CDR3 length: 16 residues. Germline CDR1 SGHTA, CDR2 FQGNSA. Trimming left V 3 bases short and J 2 bases short, with 14 bases between. CDR3 sequence: CASSLPGGVGNQPQHF. Written as DNA, the CDR3 is TGTGCCAGCAGCTTGCCGGGGGGCGTCGGCAATCAGCCCCAGCATTTT.